A single sample gave rise to the 20 T cell receptor beta chains below, sequenced in a study of T cell repertoires in cytomegalovirus infection. TCRdb fed the reads into MiXCR, producing one record per CDR3 protein. The sample holds roughly 150,000 distinct CDR3 sequences; 15% to 20% are singletons and the top ten take 15% to 20%. Material for sequencing was CD8+ T cells from PBMCs. The receptors derive from a human donor in good health (CMV status not recorded). Some clones in this sample may be carry-over from other donors' samples.

The genes are TRBV7-8 and TRBJ1-5; D is unresolved. V lost 1 base, J lost 0 bases, and 10 bases lay in between. In germline, CDR1 is SGHVS, CDR2 FQNEAQ. This CDR3 is 16 amino acids long. CDR3 sequence (DNA): TGTGCCAGCAGCTTAGAGGGAATGTATAGCAATCAGCCCCAGCATTTT. As protein: CASSLEGMYSNQPQHF.

The gene calls are TRBV6-5 and TRBJ2-7; unclear D gene. The CDR3 totals 13 residues. CDR1 MNHEY and CDR2 SVGAGI come from the germline V gene. V was cut by 0 bases and J by 3 bases, with 6 bases left in between. In DNA, the CDR3 is TGTGCCAGCAGTTACTCGCAGAGCTACGAGCAGTACTTC. Translating it yields CASSYSQSYEQYF.

This clonotype came up a few times. The rearrangement joins TRBV12-3 or TRBV12-4 to TRBJ2-7; D unresolved. The CDR3 length is 13 residues. The V gene lost 8 bases and the J gene lost 0 bases, with 11 bases spanning the gap. DNA of the CDR3: TGTGCCAGCGGATTTGGCTTCTCCTACGAGCAGTACTTC. Translated: CASGFGFSYEQYF.

V and J are TRBV7-2 and TRBJ1-3; D uncertain. Trimming cost V 1 base and J 0 bases, with 10 bases left between them. The CDR3 is made up of 16 amino acids. In germline, CDR1 is SGHTA, CDR2 FQGNSA. CDR3 residues: CASSLGWGDSGNTIYF. The CDR3 coding sequence is TGTGCCAGCAGCTTAGGGTGGGGTGACTCTGGAAACACCATATATTTT. Complete variable domain (other parts from reference TRBV7-2 and TRBJ1-3): GAGVSQSPSNKVTEKGKDVELRCDPISGHTALYWYRQSLGQGLEFLIYFQGNSAPDKSGLPSDRFSAERTGGSVSTLTIQRTQQEDSAVYLCASSLGWGDSGNTIYFGEGSWLTVV.

This clonotype was observed many times. This chain links TRBV7-2 with TRBJ1-5, with 8 bases that match TRBD1. Germline lookup yields CDR1 SGHTA and CDR2 FQGNSA. The CDR3 extends over 17 amino acids. V was clipped by 3 bases and J by 4 bases; unmatched bases: 11. The chain's CDR3 is CASSLGSGTGGNQPQHF. CDR3 DNA: TGTGCCAGCAGCTTGGGTTCCGGGACAGGAGGAAATCAGCCCCAGCATTTT.

This clonotype appeared a few times. The chain joins TRBV12-3 or TRBV12-4 to TRBJ2-2, with 8 nucleotides matching TRBD2. This CDR3 has 15 residues. The V and J ends lost 5 bases and 6 bases, in that order; junction bases with no gene match: 8. The CDR3 here is CASSPERERPGELFF. The CDR3 DNA follows: TGTGCCAGCAGTCCTGAGCGGGAGAGGCCCGGGGAGCTGTTTTTT.

V gene TRBV6-6 combines with J gene TRBJ2-3; 8 nucleotides line up with TRBD1. The CDR3 sequence is 17 residues long. Losses at the gene ends were 0 bases for V and 2 bases for J; bases not matched to a gene: 7. In germline, CDR1 is MNHNY, CDR2 SVGAGI (reference sequence). CDR3 in DNA: TGTGCCAGCAGTTACTCGAACAGGGGGAGCCTCACAGATACGCAGTATTTT. Translated, it gives CASSYSNRGSLTDTQYF.

The V call is TRBV7-2, the J call TRBJ1-2; unclear D gene. From germline, CDR1 is SGHTA and CDR2 FQGNSA. This CDR3 region has 11 residues. The V and J ends lost 3 bases and 7 bases respectively, with 6 bases between them. CDR3 loop: CASSFSLGYTF. The CDR3 DNA follows: TGTGCCAGCAGCTTCTCGCTTGGCTACACCTTC.

This clonotype appeared many times. The chain is built from TRBV7-8 and TRBJ2-7; D is undetermined. V lost 1 base to trimming and J lost 2 bases, with 9 bases between them. This CDR3 comprises 14 residues. Germline CDR1 SGHVS, CDR2 FQNEAQ. The CDR3 loop is CASSLEPPAYEQYF. DNA for the CDR3: TGTGCCAGCAGCTTAGAACCCCCGGCCTACGAGCAGTACTTC.

This clonotype was detected a few times. This rearrangement joins TRBV12-3 or TRBV12-4 to TRBJ2-1, with D perhaps matching TRBD2 (7 bases). This CDR3 is 15 amino acids long. V shed 6 bases and J shed 10 bases, with 22 bases lying between them. Here the CDR3 reads CASRTGRAPVGEQFF. The CDR3 DNA sequence: TGTGCCAGCAGAACAGGGAGGGCCCCCGTCGGAGAGCAGTTCTTC.

As for this clonotype: A single base separates this from a much larger clone, so it may be a read error. The chain combines TRBV7-8 with TRBJ2-5; 9 bases map to TRBD1. V lost 5 bases, J lost 4 bases, and 11 bases stayed unmatched. The CDR3 is 16 residues long. CDR1 is SGHVS, CDR2 FQNEAQ, per germline. The CDR3 DNA sequence: TGTGCCAGCAGCCCTGGGACAGGGCTTGGCGTAGAGACCCAGTACTTC. Its protein is CASSPGTGLGVETQYF.

This clonotype was recorded many times. V usage is TRBV7-3 and J usage is TRBJ2-7; the D gene is possibly TRBD1 (5 bases). Per the germline V gene, CDR1 is SGHTA and CDR2 is FQGTGA. The V end was cut by 5 bases, the J end by 3 bases, with 17 bases between. CDR3 length equals 15 residues. The CDR3 sequence: CASSPQPGQSYEQYF. CDR3 DNA: TGTGCCAGCAGCCCACAACCCGGACAAAGCTACGAGCAGTACTTC.

This clonotype was recorded a few times. The chain joins TRBV6-5 to TRBJ1-1; perhaps TRBD1 as D (5 bases). The length of the CDR3 is 17 residues. Germline CDR1 reads MNHEY; CDR2 reads SVGAGI. The V and J ends lost 0 bases and 7 bases respectively, with 21 bases between them. The CDR3 sequence: CASSYSEGLRRLDEAFF. The DNA for the CDR3 is TGTGCCAGCAGTTACTCAGAGGGGTTGAGGAGGCTTGATGAAGCTTTCTTT.

This chain links TRBV7-9 with TRBJ2-1; TRBD2 matches 10 bases. The CDR3 is 15 amino acids. Per the germline V gene, CDR1 is SEHNR and CDR2 is FQNEAQ (reference sequence). V lost 5 bases and J lost 2; bases outside the gene matches: 3. In nucleotides, the CDR3 is TGTGCCAGCAGCGGAAGCGGGAGGGCCTACAATGAGCAGTTCTTC. Encoded protein: CASSGSGRAYNEQFF.

The chain recombines TRBV29-1 with TRBJ2-1; 8 bases fit TRBD2. Unmatched junction bases numbered 12, after V lost 4 bases and J lost 4 bases. Looked up from germline, CDR1 is SQVTM and CDR2 is ANQGSEA. The CDR3 contains 16 residues. The CDR3: CSVVGLAAVIYNEQFF. The CDR3, as DNA: TGCAGCGTTGTTGGACTAGCTGCAGTGATTTACAATGAGCAGTTCTTC.

This clonotype appeared a few times. V is TRBV29-1 and J is TRBJ1-1; possibly TRBD1 for D (5 bases). Germline V gene lookup returns CDR1 SQVTM and CDR2 ANQGSEA. With 7 bases removed from V and 1 base from J, the gap between germline ends came to 13 bases. The CDR3 is made up of 13 amino acids. CDR3 nucleotide sequence: TGCAGCGCCCGACAGCTTCAGAACACTGAAGCTTTCTTT. As protein: CSARQLQNTEAFF.

The rearrangement uses TRBV7-6 and TRBJ1-1; the D is unclear. Trimming took 6 bases from V and 6 from J, leaving 17 bases between them. The CDR3 sequence is 14 residues long. The germline V gene encodes CDR1 SGHVS and CDR2 FNYEAQ. CDR3 bases: TGTGCCAGCAGTCTAAGGCCAGTGGAGGCTGAAGCTTTCTTT. Amino acid sequence: CASSLRPVEAEAFF.

This clonotype was counted ten times or more. The rearrangement uses TRBV20-1 and TRBJ2-1; possibly TRBD2 for D (6 bases). The CDR3 runs to 14 residues. Germline V gene lookup returns CDR1 DFQATT and CDR2 SNEGSKA (reference sequence). Trimming removed 7 bases from V and 0 bases from J, with 13 bases in between. CDR3 residues: CSVPYGSSYNEQFF. The DNA of the CDR3 is TGCAGTGTCCCTTACGGGAGCTCCTACAATGAGCAGTTCTTC.

This clonotype appeared a few times. The chain couples TRBV12-3 or TRBV12-4 to TRBJ2-1, with a possible D match to TRBD1 (6 bases). This CDR3 spans 13 amino acids. Trimming took 3 bases from V and 8 from J, leaving 11 bases between them. CDR3 loop: CASSLSGVDEQFF. CDR3 DNA sequence: TGTGCCAGCAGTTTGTCAGGGGTCGATGAGCAGTTCTTC.

This clonotype was counted a few times. The chain employs TRBV7-8 and TRBJ1-4; TRBD1 matches 9 bases. J was trimmed by 6 bases and V by 2 bases; bases with no gene match: 7. Germline assignment: CDR1 SGHVS and CDR2 FQNEAQ. The length of the CDR3 is 16 residues. The CDR3 nucleotides are TGTGCCAGCAGCTTATACAGGGGGCGCAAGGATGAAAAACTGTTTTTT. Its protein product is CASSLYRGRKDEKLFF.